A selection of T cell receptor beta chains follows, all from one sample in a study of blood T cell repertoires in COVID-19. The method was immunoSEQ multiplex PCR; TCRdb's version includes in-frame clones alone and lacks a portion of them. The table lists 150,000 or so clones, roughly 84% of them singletons. Sequenced material: peripheral blood. The receptors were gathered from a human donor in a cohort sampled during active COVID-19. The CDR3 runs from the conserved cysteine through the conserved F or W. D genes are given only for firm matches. Expanded clones get a size class; other rows say once, few or many, or leave the size out.

J	size	D	V	DNA	CDR3
TRBJ1-5	few	TRBD1	TRBV29-1	TGCAGCGTTGGGCAGGGGGAGGATCAGCCCCAGCATTTT	CSVGQGEDQPQHF
TRBJ2-5	.	TRBD2	TRBV27	TGTGCCAGCAGACCCCGACTAGCGGGGGGGCCGGTAGAAGAGACCCAGTACTTC	CASRPRLAGGPVEETQYF
TRBJ2-5	.	.	TRBV9	TGTGCCAGCAGTTTACGGACAGAGAAGTACCAAGAGACCCAGTACTTC	CASSLRTEKYQETQYF
TRBJ2-5	.	.	TRBV5-5	TGTGCCAGCAGCTTGTATATGGACACGGAGACCCAGTACTTC	CASSLYMDTETQYF
TRBJ1-2	few	TRBD1	TRBV7-8	TGTGCCAGCAGCCTCGCGACAGGGGGAAACGGCTACACCTTC	CASSLATGGNGYTF
TRBJ1-5	.	.	TRBV7-2	TGTGCCAGCAGCTTAGTTGGGGGGAGGGAGCCCCAGCATTTT	CASSLVGGREPQHF
TRBJ1-2	once	TRBD1	TRBV10-2	TGCGCCAGCAGTCAACGGACAGGGGGCCTCTATGGCTACACCTTC	CASSQRTGGLYGYTF
TRBJ2-7	.	.	TRBV11-3	TGTGCCAGCAGTCGGCCCGGGGACTTTCAACTCTACGAGCAGTACTTC	CASSRPGDFQLYEQYF
TRBJ2-3	.	.	TRBV5-1	TGCGCCAGCAGCCAAAGCACAGATACGCAGTATTTT	CASSQSTDTQYF
TRBJ2-7	.	.	TRBV7-8	TGTGCCAGCAGCTTACAGCGAGGGGGATCCTACGAGCAGTACTTC	CASSLQRGGSYEQYF